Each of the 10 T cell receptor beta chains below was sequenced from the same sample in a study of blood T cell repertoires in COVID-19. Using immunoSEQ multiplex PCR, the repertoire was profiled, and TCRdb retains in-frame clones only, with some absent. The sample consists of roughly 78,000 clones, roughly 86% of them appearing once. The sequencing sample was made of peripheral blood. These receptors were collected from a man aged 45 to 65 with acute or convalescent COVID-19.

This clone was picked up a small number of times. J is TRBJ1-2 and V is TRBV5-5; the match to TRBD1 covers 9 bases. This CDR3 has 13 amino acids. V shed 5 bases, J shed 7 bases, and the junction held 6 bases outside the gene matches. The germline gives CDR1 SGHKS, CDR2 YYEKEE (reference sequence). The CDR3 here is CASRTTGGGGYTF. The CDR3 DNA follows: TGTGCCAGCAGAACGACAGGGGGAGGTGGCTACACCTTC.

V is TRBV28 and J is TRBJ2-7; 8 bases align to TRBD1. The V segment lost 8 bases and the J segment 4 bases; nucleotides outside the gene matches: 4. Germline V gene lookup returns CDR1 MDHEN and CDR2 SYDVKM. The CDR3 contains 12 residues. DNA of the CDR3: TGTGCCAGCCATACAGGGGGTTACGAGCAGTACTTC. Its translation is CASHTGGYEQYF.

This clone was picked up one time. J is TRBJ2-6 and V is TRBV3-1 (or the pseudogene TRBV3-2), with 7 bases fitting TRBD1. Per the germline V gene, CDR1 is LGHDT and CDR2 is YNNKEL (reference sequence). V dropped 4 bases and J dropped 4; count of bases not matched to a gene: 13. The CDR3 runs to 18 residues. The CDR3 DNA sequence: TGTGCCAGCAGCCCCCCGCCAGGGGGAACGTCCGGGGCCAACGTCCTGACTTTC. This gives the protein CASSPPPGGTSGANVLTF.

The CDR3 region has the DNA TGTGCCAGCAGTGGGACAGGGGTCCAAGAGACCCAGTACTTC. Amino acid sequence: CASSGTGVQETQYF. The chain couples TRBV25-1 to TRBJ2-5; 9 bases match TRBD1. CDR3 size: 14 residues. Losses at the gene ends were 4 bases for V and 1 base for J; bases not matched to a gene: 1. CDR1 is MGHDK, CDR2 SYGVNS, per germline.

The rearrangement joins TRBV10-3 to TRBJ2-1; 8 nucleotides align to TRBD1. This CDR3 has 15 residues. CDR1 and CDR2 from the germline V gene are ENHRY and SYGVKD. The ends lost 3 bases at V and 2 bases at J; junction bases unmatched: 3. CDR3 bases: TGTGCCATCAGTGAAGGACAGGGCCCCTACAATGAGCAGTTCTTC. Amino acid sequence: CAISEGQGPYNEQFF.

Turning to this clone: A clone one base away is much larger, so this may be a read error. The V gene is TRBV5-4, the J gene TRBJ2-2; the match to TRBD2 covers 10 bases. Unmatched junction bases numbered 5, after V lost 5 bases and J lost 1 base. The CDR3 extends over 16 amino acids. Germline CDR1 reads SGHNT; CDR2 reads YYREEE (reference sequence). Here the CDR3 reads CASRGAGGRNTGELFF. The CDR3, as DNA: TGTGCCAGCAGGGGAGCGGGGGGGCGGAACACCGGGGAGCTGTTTTTT.

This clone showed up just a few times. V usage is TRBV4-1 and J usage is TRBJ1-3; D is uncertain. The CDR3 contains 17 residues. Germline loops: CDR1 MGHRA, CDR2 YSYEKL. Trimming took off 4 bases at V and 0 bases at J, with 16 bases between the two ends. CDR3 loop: CASSPAASPYSGNTIYF. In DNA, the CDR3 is TGCGCCAGCAGCCCAGCGGCGAGTCCCTACTCTGGAAACACCATATATTTT.

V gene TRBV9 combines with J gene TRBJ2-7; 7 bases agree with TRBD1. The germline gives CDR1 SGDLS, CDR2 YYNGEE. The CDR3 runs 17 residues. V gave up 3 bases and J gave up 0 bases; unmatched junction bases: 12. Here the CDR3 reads CASSERQGLSTSYEQYF. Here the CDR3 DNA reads TGTGCCAGCAGCGAGCGACAGGGCCTTTCAACCTCCTACGAGCAGTACTTC.

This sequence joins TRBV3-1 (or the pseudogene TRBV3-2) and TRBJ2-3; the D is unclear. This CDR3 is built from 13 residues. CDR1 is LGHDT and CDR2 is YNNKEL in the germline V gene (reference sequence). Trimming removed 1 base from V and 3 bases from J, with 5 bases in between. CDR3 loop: CASSQVQTDTQYF. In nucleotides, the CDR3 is TGTGCCAGCAGCCAAGTCCAGACAGATACGCAGTATTTT.

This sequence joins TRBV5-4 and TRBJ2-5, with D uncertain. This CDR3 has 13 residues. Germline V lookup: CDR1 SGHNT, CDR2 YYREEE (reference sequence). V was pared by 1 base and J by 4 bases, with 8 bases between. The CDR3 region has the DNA TGTGCCAGCAGCTTGTGGCAGGCAGAGACCCAGTACTTC. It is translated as CASSLWQAETQYF.